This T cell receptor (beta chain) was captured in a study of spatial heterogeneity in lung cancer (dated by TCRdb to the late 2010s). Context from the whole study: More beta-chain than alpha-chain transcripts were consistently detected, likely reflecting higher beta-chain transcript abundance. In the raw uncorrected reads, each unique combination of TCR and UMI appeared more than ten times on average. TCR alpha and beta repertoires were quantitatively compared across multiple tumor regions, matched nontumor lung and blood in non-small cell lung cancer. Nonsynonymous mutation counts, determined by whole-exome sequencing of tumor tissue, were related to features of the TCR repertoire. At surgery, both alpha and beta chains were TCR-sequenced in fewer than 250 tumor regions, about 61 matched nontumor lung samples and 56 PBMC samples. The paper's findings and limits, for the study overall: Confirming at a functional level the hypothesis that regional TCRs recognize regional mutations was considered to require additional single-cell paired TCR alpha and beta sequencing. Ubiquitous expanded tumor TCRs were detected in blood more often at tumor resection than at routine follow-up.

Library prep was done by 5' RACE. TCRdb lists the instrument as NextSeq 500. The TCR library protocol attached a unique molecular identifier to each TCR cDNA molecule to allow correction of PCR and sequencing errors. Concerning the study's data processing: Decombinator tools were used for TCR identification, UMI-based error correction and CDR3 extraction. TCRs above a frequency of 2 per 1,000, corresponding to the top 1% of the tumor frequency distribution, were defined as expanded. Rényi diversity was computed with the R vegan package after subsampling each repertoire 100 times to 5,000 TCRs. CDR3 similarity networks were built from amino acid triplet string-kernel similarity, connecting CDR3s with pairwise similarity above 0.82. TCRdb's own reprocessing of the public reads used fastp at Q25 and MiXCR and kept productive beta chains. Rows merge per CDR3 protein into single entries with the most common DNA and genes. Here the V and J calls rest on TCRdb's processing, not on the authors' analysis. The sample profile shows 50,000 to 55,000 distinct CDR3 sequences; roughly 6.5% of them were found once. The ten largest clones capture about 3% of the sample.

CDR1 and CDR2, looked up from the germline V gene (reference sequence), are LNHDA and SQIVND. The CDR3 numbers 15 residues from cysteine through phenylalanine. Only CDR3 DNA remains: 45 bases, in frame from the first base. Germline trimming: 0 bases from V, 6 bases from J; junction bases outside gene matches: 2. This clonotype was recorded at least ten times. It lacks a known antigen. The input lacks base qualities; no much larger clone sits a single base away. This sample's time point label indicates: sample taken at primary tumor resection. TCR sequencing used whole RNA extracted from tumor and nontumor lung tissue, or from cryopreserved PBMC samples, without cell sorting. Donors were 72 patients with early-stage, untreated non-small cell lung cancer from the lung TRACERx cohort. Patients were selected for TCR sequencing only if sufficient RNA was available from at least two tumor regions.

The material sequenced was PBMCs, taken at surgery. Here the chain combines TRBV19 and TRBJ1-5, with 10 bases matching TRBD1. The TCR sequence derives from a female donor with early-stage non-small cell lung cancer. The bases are TGTGCCAGTAGTATAGACGGGACAGGGGTTCAGCCCCAGCATTTT. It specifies CASSIDGTGVQPQHF.